This T cell receptor beta chain was sequenced in a study of shared clonotypes between healthy human individuals. About the research overall: Those who served as donors were a couple of women and a few men between the ages of 18 and 49.

Recent vaccinations or acute infections were absent in the healthy HIV-negative adult donors. Whole-study findings and limits: It was the non-shared clonotypes that had lower generation probabilities than clonotypes shared by all four donors.

About 30,000 T cell genomes (approximately 0.2 ug DNA) went into each sorted-subset replicate. Profiled with immunoSEQ multiplex PCR; TCRdb holds only in-frame clones, not every one. This table holds about 1 million clones, roughly 75% found once. On this clone: Its antigen is undetermined.

The germline V gene has CDR1 SGDLS and CDR2 YYNGEE. The V and J ends lost 4 bases and 4 bases, in that order; junction bases with no gene match: 7. The length of the CDR3 is 15 residues. Sequencing used memory CD4+ T cells sorted from blood. The sample's subset: CD45RA-negative fraction. The V and J genes are TRBV9 and TRBJ1-4, with TRBD1 matching 7 bases. This clonotype was sampled from a man aged 18 to 30 in good health. The CDR3 DNA sequence: TGTGCCAGCAGCCCCCAACAGGGGAATAATGAAAAACTGTTTTTT. Encoded protein: CASSPQQGNNEKLFF.